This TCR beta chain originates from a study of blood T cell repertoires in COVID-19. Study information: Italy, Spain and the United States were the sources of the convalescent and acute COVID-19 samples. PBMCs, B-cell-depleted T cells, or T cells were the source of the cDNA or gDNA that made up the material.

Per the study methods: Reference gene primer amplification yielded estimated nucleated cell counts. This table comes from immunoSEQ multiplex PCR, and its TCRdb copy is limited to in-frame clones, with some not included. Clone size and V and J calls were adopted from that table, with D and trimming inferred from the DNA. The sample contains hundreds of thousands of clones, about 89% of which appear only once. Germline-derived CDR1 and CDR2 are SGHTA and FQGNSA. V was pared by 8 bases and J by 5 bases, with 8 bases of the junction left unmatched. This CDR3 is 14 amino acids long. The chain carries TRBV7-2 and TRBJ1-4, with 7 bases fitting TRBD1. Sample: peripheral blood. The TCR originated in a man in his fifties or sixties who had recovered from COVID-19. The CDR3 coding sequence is TGTGCCAGCTCCTTGGGACAGCGGAATGAAAAACTGTTTTTT. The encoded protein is CASSLGQRNEKLFF.